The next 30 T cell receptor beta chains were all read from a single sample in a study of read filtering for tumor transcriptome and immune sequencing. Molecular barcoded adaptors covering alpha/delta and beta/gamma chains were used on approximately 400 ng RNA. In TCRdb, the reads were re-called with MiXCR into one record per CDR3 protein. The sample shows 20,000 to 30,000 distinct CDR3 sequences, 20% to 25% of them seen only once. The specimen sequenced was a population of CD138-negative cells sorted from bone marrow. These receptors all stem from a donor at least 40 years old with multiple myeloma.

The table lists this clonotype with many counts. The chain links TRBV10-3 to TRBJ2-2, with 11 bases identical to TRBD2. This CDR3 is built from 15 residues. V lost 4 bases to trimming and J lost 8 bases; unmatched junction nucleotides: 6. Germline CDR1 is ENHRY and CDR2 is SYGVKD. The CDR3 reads CAISALTSGMGELFF. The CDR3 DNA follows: TGTGCCATCAGTGCCCTGACTAGCGGGATGGGGGAGCTGTTTTTT.

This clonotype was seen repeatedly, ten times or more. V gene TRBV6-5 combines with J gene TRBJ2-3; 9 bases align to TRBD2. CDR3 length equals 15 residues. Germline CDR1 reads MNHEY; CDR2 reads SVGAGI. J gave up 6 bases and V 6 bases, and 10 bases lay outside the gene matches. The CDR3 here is CASSLAGGTGDTQYF. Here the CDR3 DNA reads TGTGCCAGCAGCCTGGCGGGAGGGACGGGTGATACGCAGTATTTT.

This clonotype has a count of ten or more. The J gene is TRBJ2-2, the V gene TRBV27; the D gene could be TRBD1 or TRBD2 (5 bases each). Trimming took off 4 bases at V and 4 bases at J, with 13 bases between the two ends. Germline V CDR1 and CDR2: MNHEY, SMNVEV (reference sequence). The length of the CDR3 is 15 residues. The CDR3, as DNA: TGTGCCAGCAGTTACCGGGACCCCATCACCGGGGAGCTGTTTTTT. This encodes CASSYRDPITGELFF.

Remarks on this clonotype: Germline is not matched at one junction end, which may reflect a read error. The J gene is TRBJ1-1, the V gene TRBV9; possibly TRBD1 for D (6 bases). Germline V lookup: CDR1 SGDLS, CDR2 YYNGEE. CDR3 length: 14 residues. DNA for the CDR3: TGTGCCAGCAGCCCGAACTCAGGGGACACTGGAGCTTTCTTT. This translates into CASSPNSGDTGAFF.

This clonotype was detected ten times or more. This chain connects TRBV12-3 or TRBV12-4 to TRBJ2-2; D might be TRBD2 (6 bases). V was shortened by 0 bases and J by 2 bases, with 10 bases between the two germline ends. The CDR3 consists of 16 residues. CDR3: CASSLAIGTNTGELFF. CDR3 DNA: TGTGCCAGCAGTTTAGCGATAGGGACTAACACCGGGGAGCTGTTTTTT.

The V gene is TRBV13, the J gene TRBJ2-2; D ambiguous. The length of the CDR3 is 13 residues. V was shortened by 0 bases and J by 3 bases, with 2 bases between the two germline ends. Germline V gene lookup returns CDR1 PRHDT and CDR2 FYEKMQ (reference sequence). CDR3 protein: CASSLGHTGELFF. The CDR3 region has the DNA TGTGCCAGCAGCTTAGGACACACCGGGGAGCTGTTTTTT.

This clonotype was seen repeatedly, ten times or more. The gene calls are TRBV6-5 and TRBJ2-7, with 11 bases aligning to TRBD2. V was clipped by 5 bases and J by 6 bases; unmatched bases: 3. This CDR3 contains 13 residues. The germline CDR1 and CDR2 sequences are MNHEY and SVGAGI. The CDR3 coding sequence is TGTGCCAGCAGTACGGGACTAGCGGTCGAGCAGTACTTC. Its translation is CASSTGLAVEQYF.

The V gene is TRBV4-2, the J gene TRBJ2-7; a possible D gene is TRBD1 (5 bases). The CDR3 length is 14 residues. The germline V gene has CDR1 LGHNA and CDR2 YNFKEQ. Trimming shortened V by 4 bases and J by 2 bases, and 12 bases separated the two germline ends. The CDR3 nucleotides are TGTGCCAGCAGCCTCGATGGCAGGGCCTACGAGCAGTACTTC. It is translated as CASSLDGRAYEQYF.

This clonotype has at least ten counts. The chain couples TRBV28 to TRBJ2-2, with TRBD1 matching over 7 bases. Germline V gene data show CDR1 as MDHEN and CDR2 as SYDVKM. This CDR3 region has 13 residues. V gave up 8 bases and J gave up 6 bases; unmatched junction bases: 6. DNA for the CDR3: TGTGCCAGCTCACAGGGGAAGGCCGGGGAGCTGTTTTTT. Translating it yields CASSQGKAGELFF. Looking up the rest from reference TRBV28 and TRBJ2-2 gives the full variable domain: DVKVTQSSRYLVKRTGEKVFLECVQDMDHENMFWYRQDPGLGLRLIYFSYDVKMKEKGDIPEGYSVSREKKERFSLILESASTNQTSMYLCASSQGKAGELFFGEGSRLTVL.

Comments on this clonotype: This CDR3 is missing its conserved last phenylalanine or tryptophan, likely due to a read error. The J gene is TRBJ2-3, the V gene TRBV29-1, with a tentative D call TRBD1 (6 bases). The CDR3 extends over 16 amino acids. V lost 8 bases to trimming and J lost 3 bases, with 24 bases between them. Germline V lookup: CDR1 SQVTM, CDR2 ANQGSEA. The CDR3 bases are TGCAGCATTTTAGGGTCTGCCGTGGGGGCTACAGATACGCAGTATCTT. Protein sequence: CSILGSAVGATDTQYL.

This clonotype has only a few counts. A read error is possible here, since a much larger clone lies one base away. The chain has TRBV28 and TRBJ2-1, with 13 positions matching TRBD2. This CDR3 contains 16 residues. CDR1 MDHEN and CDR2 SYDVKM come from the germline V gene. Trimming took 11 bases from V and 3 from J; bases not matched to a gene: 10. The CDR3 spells CAGGLLAGGNYNEQFF. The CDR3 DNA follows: TGTGCCGGCGGTTTACTAGCGGGAGGGAACTACAATGAGCAGTTCTTC.

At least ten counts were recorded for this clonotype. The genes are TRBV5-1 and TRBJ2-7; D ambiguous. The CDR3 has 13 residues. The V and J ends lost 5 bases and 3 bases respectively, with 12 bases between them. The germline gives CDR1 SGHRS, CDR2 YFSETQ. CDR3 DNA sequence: TGCGCCAGCAGTGGCAGAGGAAACTACGAGCAGTACTTC. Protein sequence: CASSGRGNYEQYF.

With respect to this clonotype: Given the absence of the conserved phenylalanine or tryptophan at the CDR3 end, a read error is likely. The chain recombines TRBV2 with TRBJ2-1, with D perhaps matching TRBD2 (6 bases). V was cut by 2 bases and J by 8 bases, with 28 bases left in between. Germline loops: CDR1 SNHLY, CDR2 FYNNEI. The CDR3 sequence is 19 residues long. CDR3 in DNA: TGTGCCAGCAGTGAAATCGAGGTTCGGGTACTAGCTGGGACCTATGAGCAGTTCTGC. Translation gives CASSEIEVRVLAGTYEQFC.

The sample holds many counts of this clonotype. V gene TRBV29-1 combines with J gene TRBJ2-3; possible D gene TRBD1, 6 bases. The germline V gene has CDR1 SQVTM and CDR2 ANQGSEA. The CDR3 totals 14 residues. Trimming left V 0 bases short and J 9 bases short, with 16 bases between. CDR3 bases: TGCAGCGTTGAAGATAAGAAGGGGGTAGGGACGCAGTATTTT. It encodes CSVEDKKGVGTQYF.

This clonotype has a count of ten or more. CDR3: CASSRSAKETQYF. The CDR3 DNA reads TGTGCCAGCTCGCGGTCAGCCAAGGAGACCCAGTACTTC. This sequence joins TRBV25-1 and TRBJ2-5; no firm D call. This CDR3 contains 13 residues. V lost 8 bases to trimming and J lost 5 bases, with 15 bases between them. Germline-derived CDR1 and CDR2 are MGHDK and SYGVNS.

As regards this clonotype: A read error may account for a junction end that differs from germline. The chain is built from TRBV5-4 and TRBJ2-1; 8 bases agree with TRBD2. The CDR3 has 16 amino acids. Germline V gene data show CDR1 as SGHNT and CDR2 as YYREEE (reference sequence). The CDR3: CAGSYWRDREGGEQFF. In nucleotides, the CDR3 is TGTGCCGGCAGCTATTGGCGAGATCGGGAGGGGGGTGAACAGTTCTTC.

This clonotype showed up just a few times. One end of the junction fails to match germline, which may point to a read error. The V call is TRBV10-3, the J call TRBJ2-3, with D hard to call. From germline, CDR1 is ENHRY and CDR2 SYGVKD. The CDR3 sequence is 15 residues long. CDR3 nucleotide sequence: TGTGCCATCAGGCTTGGCATGTTCGGCACAGATACGCAGTATTTC. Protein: CAIRLGMFGTDTQYF.

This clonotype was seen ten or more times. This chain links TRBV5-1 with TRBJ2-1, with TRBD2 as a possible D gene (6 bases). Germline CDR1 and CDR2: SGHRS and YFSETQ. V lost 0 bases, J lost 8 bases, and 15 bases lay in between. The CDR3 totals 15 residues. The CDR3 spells CASSLGGTTLDEQFF. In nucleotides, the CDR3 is TGCGCCAGCAGCTTGGGCGGGACGACCTTAGATGAGCAGTTCTTC. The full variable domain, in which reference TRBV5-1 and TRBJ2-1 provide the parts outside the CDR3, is KAGVTQTPRYLIKTRGQQVTLSCSPISGHRSVSWYQQTPGQGLQFLFEYFSETQRNKGNFPGRFSGRQFSNSRSEMNVSTLELGDSALYLCASSLGGTTLDEQFFGPGTRLTVL.

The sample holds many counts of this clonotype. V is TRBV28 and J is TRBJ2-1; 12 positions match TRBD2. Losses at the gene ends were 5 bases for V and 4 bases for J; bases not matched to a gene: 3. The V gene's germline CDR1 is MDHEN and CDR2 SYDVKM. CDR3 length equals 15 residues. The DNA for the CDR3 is TGTGCCAGCAGTCGCCTAGCGGGAGGGTACAATGAGCAGTTCTTC. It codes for CASSRLAGGYNEQFF.

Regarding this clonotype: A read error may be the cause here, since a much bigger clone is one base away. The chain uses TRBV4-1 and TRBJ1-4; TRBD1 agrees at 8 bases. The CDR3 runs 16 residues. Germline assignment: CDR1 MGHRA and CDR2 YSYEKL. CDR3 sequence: CASSQGQGPLGEKPFF. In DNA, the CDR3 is TGCGCCAGCAGCCAAGGACAGGGGCCCTTAGGTGAAAAACCGTTTTTT.

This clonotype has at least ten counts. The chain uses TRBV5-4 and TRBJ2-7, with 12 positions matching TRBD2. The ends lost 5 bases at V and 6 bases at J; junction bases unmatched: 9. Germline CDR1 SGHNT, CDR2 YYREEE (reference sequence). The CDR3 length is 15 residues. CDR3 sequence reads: CASSQPGLAGGEQYF. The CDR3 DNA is TGTGCCAGCAGTCAACCGGGACTAGCGGGTGGCGAGCAGTACTTC.

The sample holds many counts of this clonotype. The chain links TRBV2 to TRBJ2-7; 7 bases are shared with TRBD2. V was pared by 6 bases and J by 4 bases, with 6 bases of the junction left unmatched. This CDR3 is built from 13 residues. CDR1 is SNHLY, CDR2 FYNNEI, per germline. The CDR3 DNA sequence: TGTGCCAGCAGCCTTTGGGGGGGTTACGAGCAGTACTTC. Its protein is CASSLWGGYEQYF. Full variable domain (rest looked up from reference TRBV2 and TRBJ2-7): EPEVTQTPSHQVTQMGQEVILRCVPISNHLYFYWYRQILGQKVEFLVSFYNNEISEKSEIFDDQFSVERPDGSNFTLKIRSTKLEDSAMYFCASSLWGGYEQYFGPGTRLTVT.

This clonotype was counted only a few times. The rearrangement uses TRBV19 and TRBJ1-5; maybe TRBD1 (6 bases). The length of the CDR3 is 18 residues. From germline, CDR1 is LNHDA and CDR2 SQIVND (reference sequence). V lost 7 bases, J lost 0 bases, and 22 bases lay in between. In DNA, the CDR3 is TGTGCCAGTAATACCCCCGGGACATTAGGGAATAGCAATCAGCCCCAGCATTTT. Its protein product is CASNTPGTLGNSNQPQHF.

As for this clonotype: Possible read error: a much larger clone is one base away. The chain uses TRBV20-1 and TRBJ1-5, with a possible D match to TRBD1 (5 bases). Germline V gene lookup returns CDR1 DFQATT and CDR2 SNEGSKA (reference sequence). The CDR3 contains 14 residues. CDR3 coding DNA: TGCAATGCTAGAGAAGGGGCACGCAATCAGCCCCAGCATTTT. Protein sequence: CNAREGARNQPQHF.

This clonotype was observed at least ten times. The CDR3 DNA reads as TGTGCCAGCAGCTTACAGGGTCTCTCCTACAATGAGCAGTTCTTC. It specifies CASSLQGLSYNEQFF. The chain combines TRBV5-5 with TRBJ2-1, with D perhaps TRBD1 (6 bases). Germline lookup yields CDR1 SGHKS and CDR2 YYEKEE (reference sequence). V lost 2 bases, J lost 0 bases, and 9 bases lay in between. The CDR3 spans 15 residues.

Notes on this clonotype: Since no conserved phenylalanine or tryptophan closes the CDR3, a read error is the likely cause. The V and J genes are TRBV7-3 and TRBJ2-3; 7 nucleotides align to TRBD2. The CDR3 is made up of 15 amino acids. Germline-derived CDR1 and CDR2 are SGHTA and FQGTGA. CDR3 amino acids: CASSSGGRGTDTQYS. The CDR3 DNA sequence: TGTGCCAGTAGCTCAGGTGGGAGGGGCACAGATACGCAGTATTCT.

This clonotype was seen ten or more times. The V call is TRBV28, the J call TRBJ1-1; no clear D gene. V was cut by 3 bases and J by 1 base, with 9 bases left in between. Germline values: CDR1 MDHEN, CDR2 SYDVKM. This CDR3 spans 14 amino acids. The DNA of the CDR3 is TGTGCCAGCAGTTTCGGGGATAGGAACACTGAAGCTTTCTTT. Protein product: CASSFGDRNTEAFF.

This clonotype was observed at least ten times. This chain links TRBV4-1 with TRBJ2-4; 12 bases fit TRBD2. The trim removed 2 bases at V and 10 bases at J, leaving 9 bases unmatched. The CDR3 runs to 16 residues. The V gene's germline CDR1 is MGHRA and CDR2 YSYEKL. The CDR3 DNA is TGCGCCAGCAGCCAATGGACTAGCGGGACCCCTTTGATTCAGTACTTC. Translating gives CASSQWTSGTPLIQYF.

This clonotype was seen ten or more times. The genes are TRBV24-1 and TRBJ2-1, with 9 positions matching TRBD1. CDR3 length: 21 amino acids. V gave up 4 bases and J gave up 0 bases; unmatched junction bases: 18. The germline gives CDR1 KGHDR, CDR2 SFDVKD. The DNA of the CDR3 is TGTGCCACCAGTGAGCGTCCGGGACAGGGTCCTCCCTATAGCTCCTACAATGAGCAGTTCTTC. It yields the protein CATSERPGQGPPYSSYNEQFF.

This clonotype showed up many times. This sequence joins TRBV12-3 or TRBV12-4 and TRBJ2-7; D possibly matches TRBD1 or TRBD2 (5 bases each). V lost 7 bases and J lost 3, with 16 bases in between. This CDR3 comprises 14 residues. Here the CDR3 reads CASTVAQGRYEQYF. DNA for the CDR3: TGTGCCAGCACCGTAGCGCAGGGACGCTACGAGCAGTACTTC.